Sequencing of this T cell receptor beta chain was carried out in a study of T cells in Graves' hyperthyroidism and ophthalmopathy. Study in general: Peripheral blood specimens were obtained at initial diagnosis, prior to any treatment.

CDR3 size: 15 residues. Germline V gene data show CDR1 as SGHDN and CDR2 as FVKESK. J gave up 6 bases and V 4 bases, and 9 bases lay outside the gene matches. Enrolled ophthalmopathy patients presented with a Clinical Activity Score of at least 3, a NOSPECS grade of at least 4, and disease duration under 3 months. Exclusion of a patient resulted from uncontrolled infection, other autoimmune disease, pregnancy or lactation. Diagnosis rested on symptoms, serum thyroxine and TRAb, thyroid ultrasound, and orbital computed tomography. This clonotype came up a few times. The investigators amplified TCR beta CDR3 regions from RNA transcripts. The TCR CDR3 was amplified in a first-round RT-PCR using the HTBI primer set. In TCRdb, the multiplex PCR reads were re-called with MiXCR into one record per CDR3 protein. This repertoire shows some 490,000 distinct CDR3 sequences, about 20% found once; its top ten account for about half.

V is TRBV14 and J is TRBJ2-1; 7 positions agree with TRBD1. The sequencing input was blood. The sequence was collected from a woman in her seventies with Graves' ophthalmopathy. DNA of the CDR3: TGTGCCAGCAGCCCCCGGGACAGATTACTCAATGAGCAGTTCTTC. Protein sequence: CASSPRDRLLNEQFF.